The rows below give T cell receptor beta chains drawn from one sample of a study of cytomegalovirus exposure and HLA in healthy donors. The data were produced by immunoSEQ multiplex PCR, yet TCRdb's version contains in-frame clones alone and is incomplete. The table includes about 190,000 clones, roughly 76% detected once. Sequenced material: PBMCs. The receptor source for this set is a middle-aged man in good health and CMV-seropositive. CDR3s include the opening cysteine and the closing phenylalanine or tryptophan. Each record gives: V gene, clone size, J gene, D gene, CDR3 protein, CDR3 DNA. A D gene is named only where the DNA matches it firmly. Clone sizes are given selectively: once, few, many, or a class where the clone is expanded.

v_call: TRBV9
clone_size: NA
j_call: TRBJ2-1
d_call: NA
cdr3_aa: CASSVSVQSGGEQFF
cdr3_nt: TGTGCCAGCAGCGTTAGCGTCCAGTCGGGGGGCGAGCAGTTCTTC

v_call: TRBV9
clone_size: NA
j_call: TRBJ2-4
d_call: NA
cdr3_aa: CASSVGRISNIQYF
cdr3_nt: TGTGCCAGCAGCGTAGGCAGGATTTCAAACATTCAGTACTTC

v_call: TRBV5-8
clone_size: NA
j_call: TRBJ2-7
d_call: TRBD2
cdr3_aa: CASSPPRWDYYEQYF
cdr3_nt: TGTGCCAGCAGCCCCCCCCGCTGGGACTACTACGAGCAGTACTTC

v_call: TRBV5-1
clone_size: NA
j_call: TRBJ2-2
d_call: TRBD1
cdr3_aa: CASSPLRQGETGELFF
cdr3_nt: TGCGCCAGCAGCCCGCTACGCCAGGGGGAAACCGGGGAGCTGTTTTTT

v_call: TRBV6-6
clone_size: NA
j_call: TRBJ1-4
d_call: NA
cdr3_aa: CASSAQGLNEKLFF
cdr3_nt: TGTGCCAGCAGTGCGCAGGGGCTTAATGAAAAACTGTTTTTT

v_call: TRBV6-6
clone_size: once
j_call: TRBJ2-5
d_call: TRBD1
cdr3_aa: CASRQGGEETQYF
cdr3_nt: TGTGCCAGCAGACAGGGGGGTGAGGAGACCCAGTACTTC

v_call: TRBV27
clone_size: once
j_call: TRBJ2-2
d_call: TRBD2
cdr3_aa: CASRLRGSDTGELFF
cdr3_nt: TGTGCCAGCAGATTGCGGGGGAGTGACACCGGGGAGCTGTTTTTT

v_call: TRBV9
clone_size: NA
j_call: TRBJ2-7
d_call: NA
cdr3_aa: CASSVGTGAGYEQYF
cdr3_nt: TGTGCCAGCAGCGTAGGGACAGGAGCGGGTTACGAGCAGTACTTC

v_call: TRBV4-3
clone_size: NA
j_call: TRBJ1-3
d_call: NA
cdr3_aa: CASSQDLVGGGNTIYF
cdr3_nt: TGCGCCAGCAGCCAAGATTTGGTAGGGGGTGGAAACACCATATATTTT

v_call: TRBV10-3
clone_size: NA
j_call: TRBJ2-1
d_call: TRBD2
cdr3_aa: CAISDPGLAASYNEQFF
cdr3_nt: TGTGCCATCAGTGACCCCGGACTAGCGGCTTCCTACAATGAGCAGTTCTTC

v_call: TRBV9
clone_size: NA
j_call: TRBJ2-5
d_call: TRBD2
cdr3_aa: CASSVLAGAQETQYF
cdr3_nt: TGTGCCAGCAGCGTATTAGCGGGTGCCCAAGAGACCCAGTACTTC

v_call: TRBV9
clone_size: few
j_call: TRBJ2-1
d_call: TRBD1
cdr3_aa: CASSVLPGTGEHNEQFF
cdr3_nt: TGTGCCAGCAGCGTCCTCCCCGGGACAGGGGAACACAATGAGCAGTTCTTC

v_call: TRBV7-3
clone_size: NA
j_call: TRBJ2-5
d_call: TRBD2
cdr3_aa: CASSPGLAGALQETQYF
cdr3_nt: TGTGCCAGCAGCCCTGGACTAGCGGGGGCACTCCAGGAGACCCAGTACTTC

v_call: TRBV30
clone_size: NA
j_call: TRBJ1-1
d_call: NA
cdr3_aa: CAWIPRLDTEAFF
cdr3_nt: TGTGCCTGGATCCCCCGACTAGACACTGAAGCTTTCTTT

v_call: TRBV6-5
clone_size: NA
j_call: TRBJ1-1
d_call: TRBD1
cdr3_aa: CASSYPRDSEAFF
cdr3_nt: TGTGCCAGCAGTTACCCCCGGGACAGTGAAGCTTTCTTT

v_call: TRBV10-3
clone_size: NA
j_call: TRBJ2-1
d_call: TRBD1
cdr3_aa: CAIRSTGTGGANAYNEQFF
cdr3_nt: TGTGCCATCAGATCCACCGGGACAGGGGGCGCAAATGCCTACAATGAGCAGTTCTTC

v_call: TRBV7-6
clone_size: NA
j_call: TRBJ2-2
d_call: NA
cdr3_aa: CASSRTGELFF
cdr3_nt: TGTGCCAGCAGCCGTACCGGGGAGCTGTTTTTT

v_call: TRBV7-9
clone_size: NA
j_call: TRBJ2-7
d_call: NA
cdr3_aa: CSSSLAGSYEQYF
cdr3_nt: TGTTCCAGCAGCTTAGCCGGGTCCTACGAGCAGTACTTC

v_call: TRBV21-1
clone_size: NA
j_call: TRBJ2-7
d_call: NA
cdr3_aa: CASSNQDTYEQYF
cdr3_nt: TGTGCCAGCAGCAACCAAGACACCTACGAGCAGTACTTC

v_call: TRBV6-5
clone_size: NA
j_call: TRBJ2-3
d_call: TRBD2
cdr3_aa: CASSLLASDTQYF
cdr3_nt: TGTGCCAGCAGCCTACTAGCGTCAGATACGCAGTATTTT

v_call: TRBV12-2
clone_size: once
j_call: TRBJ2-3
d_call: NA
cdr3_aa: CASRVQGPMTQYF
cdr3_nt: TGTGCAAGTCGCGTACAGGGCCCAATGACGCAGTATTTT

v_call: TRBV27
clone_size: NA
j_call: TRBJ2-7
d_call: NA
cdr3_aa: CASRKGGGRSYEQYF
cdr3_nt: TGTGCCAGCAGAAAAGGGGGGGGGAGGTCCTACGAGCAGTACTTC

v_call: TRBV10-3
clone_size: NA
j_call: TRBJ2-2
d_call: TRBD2
cdr3_aa: CAAGLEANTGELFF
cdr3_nt: TGTGCCGCGGGACTAGAGGCGAACACCGGGGAGCTGTTTTTT

v_call: TRBV7-2
clone_size: NA
j_call: TRBJ2-7
d_call: TRBD1
cdr3_aa: CASSPNQRQGGLYEQYF
cdr3_nt: TGTGCCAGCAGCCCTAACCAACGACAGGGTGGTCTATACGAGCAGTACTTC

v_call: TRBV28
clone_size: NA
j_call: TRBJ2-7
d_call: TRBD2
cdr3_aa: CASTAAGSLYEQYF
cdr3_nt: TGTGCCAGCACAGCAGCGGGGTCCCTCTACGAGCAGTACTTC

v_call: TRBV7-6
clone_size: NA
j_call: TRBJ2-1
d_call: TRBD1
cdr3_aa: CASRLTGGFYNEQFF
cdr3_nt: TGTGCCAGCAGGTTGACAGGGGGCTTTTACAATGAGCAGTTCTTC

v_call: TRBV7-9
clone_size: NA
j_call: TRBJ2-7
d_call: NA
cdr3_aa: CASSSRGARVEQYF
cdr3_nt: TGTGCCAGCAGCTCACGTGGGGCTCGTGTCGAGCAGTACTTC

v_call: TRBV2
clone_size: NA
j_call: TRBJ1-1
d_call: NA
cdr3_aa: CASSPLRQTNTEAFF
cdr3_nt: TGTGCCAGCAGTCCCCTGCGGCAGACGAACACTGAAGCTTTCTTT

v_call: TRBV7-9
clone_size: NA
j_call: TRBJ2-7
d_call: NA
cdr3_aa: CASSPVEGWNEQYF
cdr3_nt: TGTGCCAGCAGCCCGGTGGAGGGGTGGAACGAGCAGTACTTC

v_call: TRBV5-6
clone_size: NA
j_call: TRBJ2-7
d_call: NA
cdr3_aa: CASSLGPSSYEQYF
cdr3_nt: TGTGCCAGCAGCTTGGGGCCCAGCTCCTACGAGCAGTACTTC

v_call: TRBV10-1
clone_size: NA
j_call: TRBJ1-5
d_call: NA
cdr3_aa: CASGKSQTGTCRSPQHF
cdr3_nt: TGCGCCAGCGGGAAGAGTCAGACAGGAACCTGTCGTAGCCCCCAGCATTTT

v_call: TRBV18
clone_size: NA
j_call: TRBJ2-1
d_call: TRBD1
cdr3_aa: CASSPLHRGEQFF
cdr3_nt: TGTGCCAGCTCACCATTACACAGGGGGGAGCAGTTCTTC

v_call: TRBV7-6
clone_size: NA
j_call: TRBJ1-1
d_call: NA
cdr3_aa: CASSLGAVTEAFF
cdr3_nt: TGTGCCAGCAGCTTAGGGGCAGTCACTGAAGCTTTCTTT

v_call: TRBV29-1
clone_size: NA
j_call: TRBJ2-5
d_call: NA
cdr3_aa: CSGNRAGETQYF
cdr3_nt: TGCAGCGGGAACAGGGCAGGAGAGACCCAGTACTTC

v_call: TRBV28
clone_size: few
j_call: TRBJ1-1
d_call: TRBD1
cdr3_aa: CASRQQGITEAFF
cdr3_nt: TGTGCCAGCAGACAACAGGGGATCACTGAAGCTTTCTTT

v_call: TRBV27
clone_size: NA
j_call: TRBJ1-2
d_call: NA
cdr3_aa: CASSPGTLPYGYTF
cdr3_nt: TGTGCCAGCAGCCCCGGGACATTACCCTATGGCTACACCTTC

v_call: TRBV6-5
clone_size: few
j_call: TRBJ2-7
d_call: TRBD1
cdr3_aa: CASSYLDRGGDEQYF
cdr3_nt: TGTGCCAGCAGTTACTTGGACAGGGGAGGCGACGAGCAGTACTTC

v_call: TRBV7-9
clone_size: once
j_call: TRBJ2-1
d_call: TRBD2
cdr3_aa: CANGLAAYNEQFF
cdr3_nt: TGTGCCAACGGACTAGCGGCTTACAATGAGCAGTTCTTC

v_call: TRBV10-3
clone_size: NA
j_call: TRBJ2-7
d_call: NA
cdr3_aa: CATRNSYEQYF
cdr3_nt: TGTGCCACGCGTAACTCCTACGAGCAGTACTTC

v_call: TRBV5-6
clone_size: NA
j_call: TRBJ2-6
d_call: NA
cdr3_aa: CASRTAGEGANVLTF
cdr3_nt: TGTGCCAGCAGAACCGCAGGGGAAGGGGCCAACGTCCTGACTTTC

v_call: TRBV19
clone_size: NA
j_call: TRBJ1-2
d_call: TRBD1
cdr3_aa: CASNAGGEGYTF
cdr3_nt: TGTGCCAGTAATGCAGGGGGCGAGGGCTACACCTTC

v_call: TRBV28
clone_size: NA
j_call: TRBJ1-5
d_call: NA
cdr3_aa: CASSFGDRRNQPQHF
cdr3_nt: TGTGCCAGCAGTTTTGGAGACAGGCGGAATCAGCCCCAGCATTTT

v_call: TRBV7-2
clone_size: NA
j_call: TRBJ2-1
d_call: NA
cdr3_aa: CASSLIAGTVTYNEQFF
cdr3_nt: TGTGCCAGCAGCTTGATAGCCGGGACTGTGACCTACAATGAGCAGTTCTTC

v_call: TRBV6-1
clone_size: NA
j_call: TRBJ1-4
d_call: TRBD1
cdr3_aa: CASSDNRGSVEKLFF
cdr3_nt: TGTGCCAGCAGCGACAACAGGGGTTCCGTGGAAAAACTGTTTTTT

v_call: TRBV9
clone_size: NA
j_call: TRBJ1-1
d_call: NA
cdr3_aa: CASSPQTANTEAFF
cdr3_nt: TGTGCCAGCAGCCCACAGACGGCGAACACTGAAGCTTTCTTT

v_call: TRBV4-3
clone_size: NA
j_call: TRBJ1-4
d_call: TRBD1
cdr3_aa: CASSQDTGGNEKLFF
cdr3_nt: TGCGCCAGCAGCCAAGATACAGGGGGGAATGAAAAACTGTTTTTT

v_call: TRBV19
clone_size: NA
j_call: TRBJ2-1
d_call: NA
cdr3_aa: CASSSSAGIYNEQFF
cdr3_nt: TGTGCCAGTAGCTCCAGTGCGGGGATCTACAATGAGCAGTTCTTC

v_call: TRBV7-2
clone_size: NA
j_call: TRBJ2-3
d_call: TRBD2
cdr3_aa: CASSLGGGAGDTQYF
cdr3_nt: TGTGCCAGCAGCTTAGGCGGGGGGGCCGGAGATACGCAGTATTTT

v_call: TRBV14
clone_size: NA
j_call: TRBJ1-4
d_call: NA
cdr3_aa: CASSPLFPRKEKLFF
cdr3_nt: TGTGCCAGCAGCCCCCTTTTCCCGAGAAAAGAAAAACTGTTTTTT

v_call: TRBV5-6
clone_size: NA
j_call: TRBJ2-2
d_call: NA
cdr3_aa: CASSFWGPGELFF
cdr3_nt: TGTGCCAGCAGCTTTTGGGGGCCCGGGGAGCTGTTTTTT

v_call: TRBV5-1
clone_size: once
j_call: TRBJ2-2
d_call: TRBD2
cdr3_aa: CASSLTSGNTGELFF
cdr3_nt: TGCGCCAGCAGCTTGACTAGCGGGAACACCGGGGAGCTGTTTTTT

v_call: TRBV28
clone_size: few
j_call: TRBJ2-7
d_call: NA
cdr3_aa: CASSLPRYEQYF
cdr3_nt: TGTGCCAGCAGTTTACCCCGCTACGAGCAGTACTTC

v_call: TRBV5-6
clone_size: NA
j_call: TRBJ1-2
d_call: NA
cdr3_aa: CASSLGQGGYGYTF
cdr3_nt: TGTGCCAGCAGCTTAGGGCAGGGTGGCTATGGCTACACCTTC